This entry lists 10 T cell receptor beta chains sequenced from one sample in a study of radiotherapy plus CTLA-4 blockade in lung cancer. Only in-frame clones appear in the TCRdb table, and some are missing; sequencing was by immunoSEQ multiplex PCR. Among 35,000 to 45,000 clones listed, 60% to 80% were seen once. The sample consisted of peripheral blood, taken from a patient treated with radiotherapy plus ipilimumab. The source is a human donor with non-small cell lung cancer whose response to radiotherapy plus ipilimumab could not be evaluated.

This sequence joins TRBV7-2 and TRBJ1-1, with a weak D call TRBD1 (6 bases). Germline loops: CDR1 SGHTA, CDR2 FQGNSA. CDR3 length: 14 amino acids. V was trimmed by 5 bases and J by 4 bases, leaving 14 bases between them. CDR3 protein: CASSLQGGGTEAFF. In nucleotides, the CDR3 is TGTGCCAGCAGCCTACAGGGAGGGGGCACTGAAGCTTTCTTT.

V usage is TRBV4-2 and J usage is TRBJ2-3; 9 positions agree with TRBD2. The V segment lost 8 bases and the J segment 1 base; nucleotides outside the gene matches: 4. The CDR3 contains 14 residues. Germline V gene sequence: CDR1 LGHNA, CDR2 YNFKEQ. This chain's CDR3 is CASCRTSGTDTQYF. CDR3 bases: TGTGCCAGCTGCCGGACTAGCGGCACAGATACGCAGTATTTT.

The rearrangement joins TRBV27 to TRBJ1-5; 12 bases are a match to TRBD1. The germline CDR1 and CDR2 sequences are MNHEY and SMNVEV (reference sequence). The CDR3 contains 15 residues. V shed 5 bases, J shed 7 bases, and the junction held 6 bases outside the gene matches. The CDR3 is CASSTGTGGWQPQHF. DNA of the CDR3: TGTGCCAGCAGTACCGGGACAGGGGGCTGGCAGCCCCAGCATTTT.

The CDR3 sequence is CASSLASTGYNEQFF. The CDR3 DNA follows: TGCGCCAGCAGCTTGGCCTCGACAGGGTACAATGAGCAGTTCTTC. This chain links TRBV5-1 with TRBJ2-1; 7 positions match TRBD1. Trimming at V came to 0 bases and at J to 4 bases, leaving 4 bases not matched to a gene. The CDR3 runs 15 residues. Germline V gene sequence: CDR1 SGHRS, CDR2 YFSETQ.

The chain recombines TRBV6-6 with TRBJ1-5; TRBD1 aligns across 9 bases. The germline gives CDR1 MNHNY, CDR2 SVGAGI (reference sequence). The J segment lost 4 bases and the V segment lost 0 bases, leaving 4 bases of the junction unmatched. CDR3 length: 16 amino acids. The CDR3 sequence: CASSYSIGTGNQPQHF. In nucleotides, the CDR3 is TGTGCCAGCAGTTACTCGATCGGGACAGGGAATCAGCCCCAGCATTTT.

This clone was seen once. This chain's CDR3 is CASSPNRQGSNQPQHF. CDR3 DNA: TGTGCCAGCAGCCCCAATCGACAGGGTAGCAATCAGCCCCAGCATTTT. The chain carries TRBV11-3 and TRBJ1-5; the match to TRBD1 covers 7 bases. V gave up 5 bases and J gave up 0 bases; unmatched junction bases: 7. There are 16 residues in the CDR3. The germline CDR1 and CDR2 sequences are SGHNT and YENEEA.

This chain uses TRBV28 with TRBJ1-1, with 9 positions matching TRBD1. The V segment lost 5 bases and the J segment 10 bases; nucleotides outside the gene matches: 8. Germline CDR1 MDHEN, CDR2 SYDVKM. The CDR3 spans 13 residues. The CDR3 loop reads CASSRPGTGRAFF. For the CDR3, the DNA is TGTGCCAGCAGTCGTCCCGGGACAGGGAGAGCTTTCTTT.

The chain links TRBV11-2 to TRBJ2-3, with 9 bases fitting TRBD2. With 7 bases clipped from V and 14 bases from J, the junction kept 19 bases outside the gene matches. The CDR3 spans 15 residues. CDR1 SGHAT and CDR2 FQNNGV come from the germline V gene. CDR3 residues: CASTLLRTSEDLRYF. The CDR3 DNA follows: TGTGCCAGCACCCTTCTTCGGACTAGCGAAGATCTCCGGTATTTT.

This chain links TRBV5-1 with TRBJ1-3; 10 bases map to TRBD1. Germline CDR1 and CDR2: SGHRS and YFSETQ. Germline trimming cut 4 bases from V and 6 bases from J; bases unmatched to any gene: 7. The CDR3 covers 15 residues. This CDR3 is CASSVDRGLSNTIYF. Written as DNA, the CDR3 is TGCGCCAGCAGCGTAGACAGGGGGCTATCAAACACCATATATTTT.

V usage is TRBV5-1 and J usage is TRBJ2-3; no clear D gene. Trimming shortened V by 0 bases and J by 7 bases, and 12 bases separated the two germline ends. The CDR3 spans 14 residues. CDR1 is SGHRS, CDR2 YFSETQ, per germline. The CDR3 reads CASSLEASGNTQYF. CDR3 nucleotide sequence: TGCGCCAGCAGCTTGGAAGCCTCGGGTAATACGCAGTATTTT.